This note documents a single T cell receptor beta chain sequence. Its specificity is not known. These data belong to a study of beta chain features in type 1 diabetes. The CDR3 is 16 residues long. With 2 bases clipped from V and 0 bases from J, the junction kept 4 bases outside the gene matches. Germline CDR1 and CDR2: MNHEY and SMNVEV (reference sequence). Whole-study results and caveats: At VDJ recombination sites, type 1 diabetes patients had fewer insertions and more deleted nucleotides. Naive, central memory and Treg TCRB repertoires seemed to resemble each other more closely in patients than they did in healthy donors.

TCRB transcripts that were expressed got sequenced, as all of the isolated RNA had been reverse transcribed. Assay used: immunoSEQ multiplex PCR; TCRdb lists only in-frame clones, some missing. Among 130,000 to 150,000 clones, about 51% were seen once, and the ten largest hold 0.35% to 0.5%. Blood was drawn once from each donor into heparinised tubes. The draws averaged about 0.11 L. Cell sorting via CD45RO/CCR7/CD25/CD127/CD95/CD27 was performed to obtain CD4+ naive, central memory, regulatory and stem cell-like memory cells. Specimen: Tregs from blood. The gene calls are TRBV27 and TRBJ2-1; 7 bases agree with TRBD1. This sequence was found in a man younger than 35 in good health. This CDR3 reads CASSLRQGVSYNEQFF. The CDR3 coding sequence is TGTGCCAGCAGTTTACGCCAGGGGGTCTCCTACAATGAGCAGTTCTTC.